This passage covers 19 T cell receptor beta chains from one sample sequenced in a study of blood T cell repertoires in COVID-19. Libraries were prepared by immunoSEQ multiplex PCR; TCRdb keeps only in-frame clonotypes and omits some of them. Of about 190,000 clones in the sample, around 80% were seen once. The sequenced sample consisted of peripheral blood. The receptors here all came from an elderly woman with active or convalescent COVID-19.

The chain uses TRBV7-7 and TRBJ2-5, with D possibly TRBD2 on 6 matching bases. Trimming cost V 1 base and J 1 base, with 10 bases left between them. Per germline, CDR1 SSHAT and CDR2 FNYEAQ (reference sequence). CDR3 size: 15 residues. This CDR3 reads CASSLGLASQETQYF. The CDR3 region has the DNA TGTGCCAGCAGCTTAGGTCTAGCGTCCCAAGAGACCCAGTACTTC.

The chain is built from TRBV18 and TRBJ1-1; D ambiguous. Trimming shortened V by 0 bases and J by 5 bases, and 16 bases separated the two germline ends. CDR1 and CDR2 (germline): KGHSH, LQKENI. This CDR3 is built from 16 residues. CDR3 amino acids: CASSPPKSLTVTEAFF. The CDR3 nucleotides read TGTGCCAGCTCACCACCGAAGTCCCTAACAGTGACTGAAGCTTTCTTT.

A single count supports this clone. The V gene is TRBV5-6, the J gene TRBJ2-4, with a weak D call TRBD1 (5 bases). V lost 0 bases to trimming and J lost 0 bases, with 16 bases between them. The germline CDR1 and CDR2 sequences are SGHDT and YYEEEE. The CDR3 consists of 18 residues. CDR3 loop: CASSLGGRIKIAKNIQYF. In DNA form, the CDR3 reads TGTGCCAGCAGCTTGGGGGGCAGGATAAAAATAGCCAAAAACATTCAGTACTTC.

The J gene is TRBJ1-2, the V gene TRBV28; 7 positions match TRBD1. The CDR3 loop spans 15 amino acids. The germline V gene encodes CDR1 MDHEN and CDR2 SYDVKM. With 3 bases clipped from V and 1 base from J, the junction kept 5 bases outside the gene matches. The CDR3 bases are TGTGCCAGCAGTTTTACAGGGGCCGTTAACTATGGCTACACCTTC. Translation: CASSFTGAVNYGYTF.

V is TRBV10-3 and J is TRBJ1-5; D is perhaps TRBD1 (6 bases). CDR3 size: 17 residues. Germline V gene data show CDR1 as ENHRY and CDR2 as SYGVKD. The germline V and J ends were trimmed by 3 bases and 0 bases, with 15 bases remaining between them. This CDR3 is CAISEVPQGYSNQPQHF. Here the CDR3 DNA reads TGTGCCATCAGTGAAGTCCCACAGGGCTATAGCAATCAGCCCCAGCATTTT.

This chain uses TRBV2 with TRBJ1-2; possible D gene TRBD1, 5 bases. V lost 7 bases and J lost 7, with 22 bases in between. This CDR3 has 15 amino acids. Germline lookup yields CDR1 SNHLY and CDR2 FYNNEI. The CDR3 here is CASTERTRGSGGYTF. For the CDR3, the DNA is TGTGCCAGCACTGAGCGGACAAGGGGATCCGGTGGCTACACCTTC.

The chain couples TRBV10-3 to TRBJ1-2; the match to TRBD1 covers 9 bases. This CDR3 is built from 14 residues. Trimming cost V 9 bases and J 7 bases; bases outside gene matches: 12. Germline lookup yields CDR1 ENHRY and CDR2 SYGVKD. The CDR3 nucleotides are TGTGCCATGGGGGGTCCGGGACAGGGAGGTGGCTACACCTTC. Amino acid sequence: CAMGGPGQGGGYTF.

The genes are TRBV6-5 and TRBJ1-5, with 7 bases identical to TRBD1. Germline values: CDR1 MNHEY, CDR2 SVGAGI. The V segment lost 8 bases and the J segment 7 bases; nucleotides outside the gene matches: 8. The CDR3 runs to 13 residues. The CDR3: CASAGTVSQPQHF. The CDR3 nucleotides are TGTGCCAGCGCCGGGACAGTCTCCCAGCCCCAGCATTTT.

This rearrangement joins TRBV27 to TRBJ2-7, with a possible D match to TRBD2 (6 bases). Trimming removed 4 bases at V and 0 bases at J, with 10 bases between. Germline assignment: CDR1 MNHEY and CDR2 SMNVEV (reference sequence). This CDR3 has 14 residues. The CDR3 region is CASSWDGSSYEQYF. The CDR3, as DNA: TGTGCCAGCAGTTGGGACGGGAGCTCCTACGAGCAGTACTTC.

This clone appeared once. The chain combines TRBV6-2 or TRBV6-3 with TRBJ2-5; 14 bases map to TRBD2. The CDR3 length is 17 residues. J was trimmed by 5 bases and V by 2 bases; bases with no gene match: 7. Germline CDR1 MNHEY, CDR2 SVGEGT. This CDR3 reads CASSYETSGGAGETQYF. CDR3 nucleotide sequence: TGTGCCAGCAGTTACGAGACTAGCGGGGGGGCCGGTGAGACCCAGTACTTC.

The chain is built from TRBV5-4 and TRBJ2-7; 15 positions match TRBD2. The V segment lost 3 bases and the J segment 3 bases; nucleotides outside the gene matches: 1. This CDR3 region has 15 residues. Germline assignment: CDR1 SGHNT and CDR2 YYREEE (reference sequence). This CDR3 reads CASSSGLAGGYEQYF. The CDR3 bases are TGTGCCAGCAGCTCGGGACTAGCGGGGGGCTACGAGCAGTACTTC.

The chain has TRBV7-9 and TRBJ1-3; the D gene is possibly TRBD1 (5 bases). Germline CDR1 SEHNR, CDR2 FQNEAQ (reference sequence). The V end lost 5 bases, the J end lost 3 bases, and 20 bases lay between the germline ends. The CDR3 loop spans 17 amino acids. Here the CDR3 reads CASSPGGTVAGGNTIYF. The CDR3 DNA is TGTGCCAGCAGCCCCGGGGGGACGGTCGCCGGTGGAAACACCATATATTTT.

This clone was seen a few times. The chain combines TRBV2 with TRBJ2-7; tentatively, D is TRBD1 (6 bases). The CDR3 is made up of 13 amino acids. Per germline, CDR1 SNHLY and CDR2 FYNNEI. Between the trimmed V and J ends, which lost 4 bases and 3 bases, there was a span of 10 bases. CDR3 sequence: CASSVIQGYEQYF. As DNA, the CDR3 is TGTGCCAGCAGTGTTATACAGGGCTACGAGCAGTACTTC.

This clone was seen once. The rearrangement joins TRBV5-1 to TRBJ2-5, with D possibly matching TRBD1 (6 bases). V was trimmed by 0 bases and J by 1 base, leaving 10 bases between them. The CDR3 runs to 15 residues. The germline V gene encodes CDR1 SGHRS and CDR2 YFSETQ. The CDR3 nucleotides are TGCGCCAGCAGCTTGGGCCGAGGGGGCCAAGAGACCCAGTACTTC. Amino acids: CASSLGRGGQETQYF.

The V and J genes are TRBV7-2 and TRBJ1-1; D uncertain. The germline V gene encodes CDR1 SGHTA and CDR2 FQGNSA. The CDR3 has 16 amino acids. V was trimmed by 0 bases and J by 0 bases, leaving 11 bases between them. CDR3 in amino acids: CASSLANLRMNTEAFF. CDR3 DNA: TGTGCCAGCAGCTTAGCAAATCTGAGAATGAACACTGAAGCTTTCTTT.

DNA for the CDR3: TGCGCCAGCGCAGTCTCCCCCGGGACAGGGGATGGCTACACCTTC. It translates to CASAVSPGTGDGYTF. This chain connects TRBV5-1 to TRBJ1-2; the match to TRBD1 covers 10 bases. The junction had 12 bases not matched to a gene; V was cut back by 7 bases and J by 6 bases. The germline gives CDR1 SGHRS, CDR2 YFSETQ. The CDR3 extends over 15 amino acids.

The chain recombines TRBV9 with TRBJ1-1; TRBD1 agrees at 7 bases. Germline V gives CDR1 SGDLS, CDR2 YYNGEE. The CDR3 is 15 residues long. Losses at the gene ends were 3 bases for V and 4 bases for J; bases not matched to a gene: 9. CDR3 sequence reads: CASSGSGGGVTEAFF. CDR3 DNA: TGTGCCAGCAGCGGTTCAGGAGGGGGCGTCACTGAAGCTTTCTTT.

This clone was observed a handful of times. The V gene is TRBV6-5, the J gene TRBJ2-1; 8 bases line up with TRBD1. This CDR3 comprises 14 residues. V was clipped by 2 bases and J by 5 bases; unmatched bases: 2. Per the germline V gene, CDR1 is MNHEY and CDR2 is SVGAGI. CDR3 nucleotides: TGTGCCAGCAGTTACCCGGGACAGGACAATGAGCAGTTCTTC. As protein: CASSYPGQDNEQFF.

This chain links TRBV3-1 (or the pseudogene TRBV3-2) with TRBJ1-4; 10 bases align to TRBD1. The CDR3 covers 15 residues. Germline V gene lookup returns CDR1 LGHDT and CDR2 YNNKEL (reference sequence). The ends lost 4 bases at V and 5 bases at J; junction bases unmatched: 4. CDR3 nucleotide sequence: TGTGCCAGCAGCCGCTGGACAGGGGGAAATGAAAAACTGTTTTTT. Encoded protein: CASSRWTGGNEKLFF.